Here is one T cell receptor (beta chain) with its context. Its antigen is not identified. This entry is derived from a study of identical twins. Findings and caveats of the study: The more abundant beta clonotypes in cord blood had fewer insertions, and memory repertoires did not show this. There was more out-of-frame TCR alpha sharing in monozygotic twins than models estimated.

TCRdb re-derived calls from the 5' RACE reads in MiXCR, one entry per CDR3 protein. Altogether around 250,000 distinct CDR3 sequences are present, around 6.5% being singletons, with the ten largest covering roughly 14%. From germline, CDR1 is MNHEY and CDR2 SMNVEV (reference sequence). CDR3 size: 15 residues. The J segment lost 6 bases and the V segment lost 6 bases, leaving 9 bases of the junction unmatched. The same sample was also used in a study of T cells expressing NK-cell markers.

The source is a woman aged 18-29 years in good health. This chain links TRBV27 with TRBJ1-5; TRBD1 aligns across 9 bases. Sequenced: CD8+ T cells sorted from blood. CDR3: CASRNSGQGGQPQHF. The DNA of the CDR3 is TGTGCCAGCAGAAACTCGGGACAGGGTGGTCAGCCCCAGCATTTT.